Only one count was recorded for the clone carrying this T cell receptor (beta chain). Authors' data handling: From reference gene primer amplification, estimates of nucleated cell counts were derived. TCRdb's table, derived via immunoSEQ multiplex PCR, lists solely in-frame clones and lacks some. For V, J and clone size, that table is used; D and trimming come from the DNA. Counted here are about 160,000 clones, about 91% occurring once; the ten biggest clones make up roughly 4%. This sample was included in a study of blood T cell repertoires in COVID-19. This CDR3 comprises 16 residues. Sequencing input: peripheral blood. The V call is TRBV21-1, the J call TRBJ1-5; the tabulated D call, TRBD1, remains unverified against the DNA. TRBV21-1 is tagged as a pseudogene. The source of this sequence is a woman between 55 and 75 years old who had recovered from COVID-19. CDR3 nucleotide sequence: TGTGCCAGCAGGAACCCCGATGGGCTTAGCAATCAGCCCCAGCATTTT. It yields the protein CASRNPDGLSNQPQHF.